This T cell receptor beta chain appears in the sequencing data of a study of vaccination effects on CD4 cells after COVID-19 (dated by TCRdb to between 2022 and 2023). Notes on the research overall: Two doses of either the BNT162b2 or the mRNA-1273 mRNA SARS-CoV-2 vaccine were administered to participants. In both COVID-19 convalescent patients and infection-naive vaccine recipients, the study compared SARS-CoV-2 spike-specific CD4+ TCR repertoires from before mRNA vaccination with those from after it. The full study included fewer than eleven COVID-19 convalescent patients and several SARS-CoV-2-naive healthy vaccine recipients. Cultures from other donors in the study were sequenced using the Oncomine TCR Beta short-read assay on an Illumina iSeq 100. What the study reported, not specific to this receptor: Both infection-induced and vaccine-induced clones contracted markedly at late post-vaccination timepoints, which is consistent with waning T cell responses. In healthy vaccine recipients, vaccine-induced clones were almost all SARS-CoV-2 mono-reactive, with only 1 of 255 being cross-reactive with common cold coronaviruses. Limitations of the study were the small number of convalescent patients and the absence of early post-infection timepoints.

Worth noting for this clone: This receptor's antigen is unknown. Base qualities are not at hand, and no much larger clone is one base apart.

To identify antigen-specific CD4+ T cell clonotypes by their expansion, the ViraFEST assay first stimulated PBMC with viral peptide pools and then applied TCR sequencing. After around 10 days of culture, CD4+ T cells were isolated with the EasySep CD4+ T cell isolation kit. Healthy vaccine recipients had no prior SARS-CoV-2 infection, confirmed by negative nucleocapsid antibodies before and after vaccination. Roughly 2 million PBMC per well were cultured in IMDM with about 4.6% human AB serum, 8.5 to 10 IU/ml IL-2 and gentamicin, plus 10 ug/ml peptides. On days 3 and 7, half of the culture medium was replaced with fresh IL-2-containing medium. Each peptide stimulation condition was cultured in triplicate wells unless otherwise noted. Using Ficoll-Paque Plus gradient centrifugation, PBMC were separated from whole blood and then either used fresh or cryopreserved at -140C. The overlapping peptide pools covered the spike proteins of SARS-CoV-2 as well as those of the common cold coronaviruses HCoV-NL63, HCoV-OC43 and HCoV-229E. The QIAamp micro DNA kit was used to extract genomic DNA from the cultured CD4+ T cells.

The CDR3 goes from the cysteine to the phenylalanine over 14 residues. Only the CDR3 portion is preserved as DNA: 42 bases, with reading frame beginning at the first base. CDR1 and CDR2 (SGHTA, FQGNSA) derive from the germline V gene. The junction shows trimming of 5 bases on V and 8 bases on J, plus 18 bases between the germline ends. The library came from the immunoSEQ multiplex PCR assay. TCR beta CDR3 sequencing was performed on DNA from the cultured, isolated CD4+ T cells. The study's own analysis went as follows. Non-productive TCR sequences were removed and reads were trimmed to the CDR3 region, keeping CDR3s of at least 7 amino acids. Antigen-specific clonotypes were identified using the MANAFEST web app by comparison of expansion in peptide wells against reference cultures. Positive clones required FDR<0.05 expansion versus reference and all other wells, odds ratio above 5, and frequency above 0.1% in two replicate wells. Clonotypes significantly expanded in SARS-CoV-2 spike wells and in at least one common cold coronavirus spike condition were defined as cross-reactive. Using the stringdist R package, CDR3 similarity was measured by Levenshtein distance, and unrooted trees were constructed with ape in R 3.6.1. Here the immuneACCESS table is served through TCRdb, limited to in-frame sequences with V and J called. Missing clones are a known gap in these copies; in checked studies unresolved V genes cover under half, and the rest lacks a known reason. Clone size and V and J calls were adopted from that table, with D and trimming inferred from the DNA. The sample table holds about 63,000 clones, of which 70% to 85% were seen once. The ten largest account for about 3.5% of the sample.

The V and J segments used are TRBV7-2 and TRBJ1-2; TRBD1 might be the D gene, on 5 matching bases. The sequencing here drew on CD4+ T cells from PBMCs cultured with HCoV-OC43 spike peptides, taken before COVID-19 vaccination. The label giving this sample's cell subset or site can be read as: HCoV-OC43 spike overlapping peptide pool stimulation. The source of this sequence is a human donor who received a COVID-19 vaccine. The CDR3 is CASSAWDAAYGYTF. In nucleotides, the sequence is TGTGCCAGCAGCGCCTGGGACGCGGCGTACGGCTACACCTTC.